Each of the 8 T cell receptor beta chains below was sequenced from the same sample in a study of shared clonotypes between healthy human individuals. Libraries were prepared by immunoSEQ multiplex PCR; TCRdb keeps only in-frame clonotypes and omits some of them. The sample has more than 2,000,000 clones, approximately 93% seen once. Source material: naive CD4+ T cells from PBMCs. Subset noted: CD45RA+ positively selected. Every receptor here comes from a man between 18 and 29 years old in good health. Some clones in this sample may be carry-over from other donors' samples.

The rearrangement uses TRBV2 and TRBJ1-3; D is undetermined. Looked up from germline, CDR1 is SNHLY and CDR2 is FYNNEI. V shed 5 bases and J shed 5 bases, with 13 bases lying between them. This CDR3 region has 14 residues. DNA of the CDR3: TGTGCCAGCAGTCAACGGCACGGGAGAAACACCATATATTTT. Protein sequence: CASSQRHGRNTIYF.

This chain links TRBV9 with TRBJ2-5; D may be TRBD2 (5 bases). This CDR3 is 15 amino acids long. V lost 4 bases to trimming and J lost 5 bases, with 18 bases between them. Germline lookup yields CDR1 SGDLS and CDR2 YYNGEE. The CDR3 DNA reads TGTGCCAGCAGCTACTACTTTGGTCCGGGGGAGACCCAGTACTTC. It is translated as CASSYYFGPGETQYF.

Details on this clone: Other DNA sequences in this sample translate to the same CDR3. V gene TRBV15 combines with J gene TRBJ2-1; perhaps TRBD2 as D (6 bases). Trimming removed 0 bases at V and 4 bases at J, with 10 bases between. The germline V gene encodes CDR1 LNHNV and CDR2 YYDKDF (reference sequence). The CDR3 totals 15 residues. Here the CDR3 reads CATSRDPGTYNEQFF. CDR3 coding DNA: TGTGCCACCAGCAGAGATCCCGGGACTTACAATGAGCAGTTCTTC.

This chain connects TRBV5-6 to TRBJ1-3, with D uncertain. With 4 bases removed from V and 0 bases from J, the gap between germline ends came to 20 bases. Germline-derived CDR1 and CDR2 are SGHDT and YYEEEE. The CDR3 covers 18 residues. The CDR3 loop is CASSRPPLFRNSGNTIYF. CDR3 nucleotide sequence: TGTGCCAGCAGCCGACCCCCCCTATTCAGGAACTCTGGAAACACCATATATTTT.

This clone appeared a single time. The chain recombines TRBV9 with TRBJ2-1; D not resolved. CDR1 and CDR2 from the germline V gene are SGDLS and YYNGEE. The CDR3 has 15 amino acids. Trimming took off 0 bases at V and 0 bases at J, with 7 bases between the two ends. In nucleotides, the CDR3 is TGTGCCAGCAGCGTAGGGTCGGACTCCTACAATGAGCAGTTCTTC. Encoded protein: CASSVGSDSYNEQFF.

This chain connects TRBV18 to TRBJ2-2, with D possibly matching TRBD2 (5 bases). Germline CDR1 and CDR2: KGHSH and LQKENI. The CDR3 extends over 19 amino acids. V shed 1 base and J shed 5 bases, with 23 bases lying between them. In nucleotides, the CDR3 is TGTGCCAGCTCACCACTAAAGGCCATGCGGGTCCCCGAGACCGGGGAGCTGTTTTTT. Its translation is CASSPLKAMRVPETGELFF.

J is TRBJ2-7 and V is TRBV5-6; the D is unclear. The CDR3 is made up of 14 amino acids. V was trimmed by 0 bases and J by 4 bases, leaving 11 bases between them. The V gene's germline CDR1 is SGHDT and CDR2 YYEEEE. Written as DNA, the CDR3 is TGTGCCAGCAGCTTGGACAGAACAGTGTACGAGCAGTACTTC. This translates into CASSLDRTVYEQYF.

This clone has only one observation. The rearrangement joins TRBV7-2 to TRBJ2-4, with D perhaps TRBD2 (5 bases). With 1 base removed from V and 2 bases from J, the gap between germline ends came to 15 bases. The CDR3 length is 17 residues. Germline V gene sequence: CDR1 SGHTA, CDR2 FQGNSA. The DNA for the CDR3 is TGTGCCAGCAGCTTAGACCGCACTCGAGGGACCAAAAACATTCAGTACTTC. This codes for CASSLDRTRGTKNIQYF.